This passage covers 2 T cell receptor beta chains from one sample sequenced in a study of CD8+CD57+ T cells in acquired aplastic anemia. TCR beta VDJ and CDR3 profiling used genomic DNA as template. MiXCR, run by TCRdb on the reads, gives a single entry per CDR3 protein. The data contain about 160,000 distinct CDR3 sequences, about 70% of them seen just once; the ten biggest clones take up 45% to 60%. Before being chosen for sequencing, patients had shown CD8+CD57+ cell expansion by flow cytometry. Material: sorted CD4+, CD8+, or CD8+CD57+ T cells (not recorded which) from PBMCs. These receptors all stem from a human donor with aplastic anemia.

The rearrangement uses TRBV2 and TRBJ1-2, with 8 bases aligning to TRBD1. The germline V gene has CDR1 SNHLY and CDR2 FYNNEI. J lost 5 bases, V lost 7 bases, and 9 bases had no gene match. There are 14 residues in the CDR3. CDR3 amino acids: CASTTGAFRYGYTF. The CDR3 region has the DNA TGTGCCAGCACGACAGGGGCGTTTAGGTATGGCTACACCTTC.

This clonotype has more than one count but fewer than ten. V is TRBV5-1 and J is TRBJ2-3; D not certain. Trimming removed 5 bases at V and 0 bases at J, with 10 bases between. The germline gives CDR1 SGHRS, CDR2 YFSETQ. The CDR3 runs to 14 residues. The CDR3 sequence: CASRAGVSTDTQYF. For the CDR3, the DNA is TGCGCCAGCAGAGCCGGAGTCAGCACAGATACGCAGTATTTT.